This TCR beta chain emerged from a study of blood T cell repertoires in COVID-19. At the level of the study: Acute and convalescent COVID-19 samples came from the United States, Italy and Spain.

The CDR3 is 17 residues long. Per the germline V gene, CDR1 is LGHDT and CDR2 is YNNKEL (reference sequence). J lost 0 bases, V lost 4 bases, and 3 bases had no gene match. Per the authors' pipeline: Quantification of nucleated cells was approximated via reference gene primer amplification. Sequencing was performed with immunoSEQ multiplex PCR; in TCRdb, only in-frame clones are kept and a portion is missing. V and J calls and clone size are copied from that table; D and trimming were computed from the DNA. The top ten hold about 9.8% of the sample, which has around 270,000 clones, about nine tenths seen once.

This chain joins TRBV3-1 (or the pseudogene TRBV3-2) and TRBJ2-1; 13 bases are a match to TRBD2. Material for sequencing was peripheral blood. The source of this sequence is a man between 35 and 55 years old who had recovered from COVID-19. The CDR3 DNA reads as TGTGCCAGCAGCCCATGGACTAGCGGGAGCTCCTACAATGAGCAGTTCTTC. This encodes CASSPWTSGSSYNEQFF.